Each of the 32 T cell receptor beta chains below was sequenced from the same sample in a study of T cell responses to AZD1222 COVID-19 vaccine. Data came from immunoSEQ multiplex PCR; TCRdb stores just in-frame clones and leaves some out. Of about 120,000 clones listed, approximately 89% are singletons. The sample consisted of peripheral blood, taken on day 0 of AZD1222 vaccination. The origin of the receptors is an adult in good health.

The chain employs TRBV29-1 and TRBJ1-5; tentative D call: TRBD1 (5 bases). The CDR3 contains 14 residues. Germline V gene lookup returns CDR1 SQVTM and CDR2 ANQGSEA. Trimming stripped 4 bases from V and 5 bases from J, with 15 bases between. This chain's CDR3 is CSVASGRGDQPQHF. CDR3 in DNA: TGCAGCGTTGCGTCGGGGAGGGGCGATCAGCCCCAGCATTTT.

The chain employs TRBV9 and TRBJ2-1; D unclear. Trimming removed 0 bases at V and 9 bases at J, with 10 bases between. The CDR3 loop spans 13 amino acids. Germline V gene lookup returns CDR1 SGDLS and CDR2 YYNGEE. Here the CDR3 DNA reads TGTGCCAGCAGCGTAGACCTGAACGGTGAGCAGTTCTTC. It encodes CASSVDLNGEQFF.

The CDR3 reads CASVGRGAYEQYF. CDR3 in DNA: TGTGCCAGCGTTGGCAGGGGGGCCTACGAGCAGTACTTC. V is TRBV28 and J is TRBJ2-7, with a possible D match to TRBD1 (7 bases). Germline lookup yields CDR1 MDHEN and CDR2 SYDVKM. This CDR3 region has 13 residues. V lost 8 bases and J lost 2, with 13 bases in between.

This clone was seen a single time. The chain is built from TRBV6-2 or TRBV6-3 and TRBJ2-7; 7 bases match TRBD1. CDR3 length: 16 amino acids. V lost 0 bases, J lost 6 bases, and 11 bases stayed unmatched. Germline CDR1 reads MNHEY; CDR2 reads SVGEGT. The CDR3 sequence is CASSYSNSGRGSEQYF. Here the CDR3 DNA reads TGTGCCAGCAGTTACTCTAATAGTGGCAGGGGGAGCGAGCAGTACTTC.

The V and J genes are TRBV7-2 and TRBJ2-7; possibly TRBD1 for D (5 bases). CDR3 length: 15 amino acids. V was shortened by 0 bases and J by 2 bases, with 11 bases between the two germline ends. Germline lookup yields CDR1 SGHTA and CDR2 FQGNSA. DNA of the CDR3: TGTGCCAGCAGCTTAGCTCAGACAGTTACCTACGAGCAGTACTTC. It translates to CASSLAQTVTYEQYF. Based on the CDR3 plus reference TRBV7-2 and TRBJ2-7, the full variable domain is GAGVSQSPSNKVTEKGKDVELRCDPISGHTALYWYRQSLGQGLEFLIYFQGNSAPDKSGLPSDRFSAERTGGSVSTLTIQRTQQEDSAVYLCASSLAQTVTYEQYFGPGTRLTVT.

The chain couples TRBV4-2 to TRBJ1-1; 8 bases fit TRBD1. Germline CDR1 reads LGHNA; CDR2 reads YNFKEQ. The CDR3 runs to 15 residues. Unmatched junction bases numbered 2, after V lost 0 bases and J lost 2 bases. For the CDR3, the DNA is TGTGCCAGCAGCCAAGAAGGACAGGGTAACACTGAAGCTTTCTTT. This encodes CASSQEGQGNTEAFF.

This clone was seen only once. V and J are TRBV10-3 and TRBJ2-2, with 12 bases aligning to TRBD1. After removal of 6 bases from V and 2 bases from J, the junction contained 4 bases not matched to a gene. Germline values: CDR1 ENHRY, CDR2 SYGVKD. The CDR3 spans 16 residues. CDR3 DNA: TGTGCCATCAGGTCCGGGACAGGGGGCAACACCGGGGAGCTGTTTTTT. It specifies CAIRSGTGGNTGELFF.

This chain connects TRBV2 to TRBJ2-7, with 9 positions matching TRBD1. CDR3 length: 14 residues. The trim removed 6 bases at V and 7 bases at J, leaving 10 bases unmatched. Germline V CDR1 and CDR2: SNHLY, FYNNEI. The DNA of the CDR3 is TGTGCCAGCAGAGACCCCGGGACAGGGTGGGAGCAGTACTTC. Translating gives CASRDPGTGWEQYF. The full variable domain, its missing parts supplied by reference TRBV2 and TRBJ2-7, is EPEVTQTPSHQVTQMGQEVILRCVPISNHLYFYWYRQILGQKVEFLVSFYNNEISEKSEIFDDQFSVERPDGSNFTLKIRSTKLEDSAMYFCASRDPGTGWEQYFGPGTRLTVT.

This sequence joins TRBV12-3 or TRBV12-4 and TRBJ1-2, with D possibly being TRBD1 (5 bases). This CDR3 has 12 residues. V was shortened by 9 bases and J by 4 bases, with 12 bases between the two germline ends. The CDR3 sequence is CASNGGAYGYTF. CDR3 nucleotide sequence: TGTGCCAGTAACGGCGGGGCCTATGGCTACACCTTC.

CDR3 nucleotides: TGTGCCACGGCGACAGGTAACACTGAAGCTTTCTTT. The encoded protein is CATATGNTEAFF. The chain joins TRBV12-3 or TRBV12-4 to TRBJ1-1; possible D gene TRBD1, 6 bases. The CDR3 runs to 12 residues. Trimming left V 10 bases short and J 2 bases short, with 11 bases between.

The chain links TRBV6-1 to TRBJ2-1, with 7 positions matching TRBD1. The V and J ends lost 5 bases and 4 bases, in that order; junction bases with no gene match: 8. This CDR3 comprises 15 residues. Germline CDR1 reads MNHNS; CDR2 reads SASEGT. In DNA, the CDR3 is TGTGCCAGCAGTTTCCCCAGGGGGACGTACAATGAGCAGTTCTTC. As protein: CASSFPRGTYNEQFF.

This chain joins TRBV5-4 and TRBJ2-1, with 9 bases aligning to TRBD1. CDR1 is SGHNT and CDR2 is YYREEE in the germline V gene (reference sequence). This CDR3 contains 15 residues. The junction had 8 bases not matched to a gene; V was cut back by 4 bases and J by 6 bases. The CDR3 is CASSPGQGRVNEQFF. CDR3 in DNA: TGTGCCAGCAGCCCGGGACAGGGTCGGGTCAATGAGCAGTTCTTC.

The chain links TRBV4-3 to TRBJ2-5; TRBD1 aligns across 9 bases. Trimming removed 5 bases from V and 5 bases from J; junction bases left unmatched: 9. CDR1 is LGHNA, CDR2 YSLEER, per germline. The CDR3 contains 15 residues. The CDR3 reads CASSTGQGREETQYF. The CDR3 nucleotides are TGCGCCAGCAGCACCGGACAGGGGAGAGAGGAGACCCAGTACTTC.

This chain links TRBV6-5 with TRBJ2-7, with 7 positions matching TRBD2. CDR3 length equals 16 residues. Trimming cost V 4 bases and J 3 bases; bases outside gene matches: 12. CDR1 is MNHEY and CDR2 is SVGAGI in the germline V gene. This CDR3 is CASSWGRSGVNYEQYF. CDR3 sequence (DNA): TGTGCCAGCAGTTGGGGTAGGAGCGGGGTCAACTACGAGCAGTACTTC.

This chain links TRBV9 with TRBJ1-2, with D possibly matching TRBD1 (6 bases). The germline gives CDR1 SGDLS, CDR2 YYNGEE. There are 16 residues in the CDR3. V was trimmed by 0 bases and J by 0 bases, leaving 12 bases between them. The CDR3 here is CASSVGGQIANYGYTF. CDR3 coding DNA: TGTGCCAGCAGCGTAGGGGGGCAGATAGCTAACTATGGCTACACCTTC. The complete variable domain, with remaining parts taken from reference TRBV9 and TRBJ1-2, reads DSGVTQTPKHLITATGQRVTLRCSPRSGDLSVYWYQQSLDQGLQFLIQYYNGEERAKGNILERFSAQQFPDLHSELNLSSLELGDSALYFCASSVGGQIANYGYTFGSGTRLTVV.

The chain joins TRBV15 to TRBJ1-5, with D perhaps TRBD1 (5 bases). Trimming took off 6 bases at V and 1 base at J, with 13 bases between the two ends. Germline V gene lookup returns CDR1 LNHNV and CDR2 YYDKDF (reference sequence). The CDR3 length is 15 residues. This CDR3 is CATRRLRDSNQPQHF. In DNA, the CDR3 is TGTGCCACCAGGCGTCTTCGGGACAGCAATCAGCCCCAGCATTTT.

This chain joins TRBV18 and TRBJ2-7; a weak D match, TRBD1 (5 bases). Germline V gene lookup returns CDR1 KGHSH and CDR2 LQKENI. CDR3 length: 14 residues. The V gene lost 1 base and the J gene lost 3 bases, with 10 bases spanning the gap. CDR3 DNA sequence: TGTGCCAGCTCACCACGGAGCAGGGTCTACGAGCAGTACTTC. This gives the protein CASSPRSRVYEQYF.

The chain couples TRBV16 to TRBJ1-2; no definite D call. CDR1 is KGHSY and CDR2 is FQNENV in the germline V gene. This CDR3 has 13 amino acids. The V gene lost 1 base and the J gene lost 7 bases, with 10 bases spanning the gap. For the CDR3, the DNA is TGTGCCAGCAGCCAATTAGGGAAGGCTGGCTACACCTTC. As protein: CASSQLGKAGYTF.

The chain couples TRBV27 to TRBJ1-1, with D unclear. The CDR3 covers 13 residues. Germline V lookup: CDR1 MNHEY, CDR2 SMNVEV (reference sequence). Trimming stripped 2 bases from V and 3 bases from J, with 7 bases between. CDR3 in DNA: TGTGCCAGCAGTTTAGCGGAGTACACTGAAGCTTTCTTT. The encoded protein is CASSLAEYTEAFF.

The chain links TRBV4-1 to TRBJ1-2, with D maybe TRBD1 (5 bases). The CDR3 has 13 amino acids. The V gene lost 2 bases and the J gene lost 3 bases, with 7 bases spanning the gap. Germline CDR1 reads MGHRA; CDR2 reads YSYEKL. The CDR3 DNA is TGCGCCAGCAGCCAACAGGGTCACTATGGCTACACCTTC. Protein sequence: CASSQQGHYGYTF.

Only a few counts were recorded for this clone. The V call is TRBV19, the J call TRBJ2-1; 9 nucleotides agree with TRBD2. The CDR3 extends over 15 amino acids. J lost 0 bases, V lost 6 bases, and 3 bases had no gene match. Germline V gives CDR1 LNHDA, CDR2 SQIVND (reference sequence). CDR3: CASSPSGVSYNEQFF. In DNA, the CDR3 is TGTGCCAGTAGCCCTAGCGGGGTCTCCTACAATGAGCAGTTCTTC.

The V call is TRBV28, the J call TRBJ2-1; 7 nucleotides align to TRBD2. V trimming: 5 bases; J trimming: 5 bases; junction bases outside the gene matches: 12. The CDR3 is 16 amino acids. Germline V gene lookup returns CDR1 MDHEN and CDR2 SYDVKM. CDR3 in amino acids: CASSPFRGVINNEQFF. CDR3 coding DNA: TGTGCCAGCAGTCCCTTTCGGGGGGTCATAAACAATGAGCAGTTCTTC.

The J gene is TRBJ1-5, the V gene TRBV28; D unclear. The V gene's germline CDR1 is MDHEN and CDR2 SYDVKM. Trimming stripped 6 bases from V and 0 bases from J, with 15 bases between. The CDR3 loop spans 16 amino acids. Here the CDR3 reads CASRLGRPYSNQPQHF. In DNA form, the CDR3 reads TGTGCCAGCAGACTGGGCAGGCCATATAGCAATCAGCCCCAGCATTTT.

The chain carries TRBV5-5 and TRBJ2-7; 7 nucleotides align to TRBD1. The V gene's germline CDR1 is SGHKS and CDR2 YYEKEE (reference sequence). Trimming took 0 bases from V and 2 from J; bases not matched to a gene: 11. This CDR3 is built from 17 residues. The chain's CDR3 is CASSLAPFLGQAYEQYF. CDR3 nucleotides: TGTGCCAGCAGCTTGGCCCCCTTCCTAGGACAGGCCTACGAGCAGTACTTC. The full variable domain, rest sourced from reference TRBV5-5 and TRBJ2-7, is DAGVTQSPTHLIKTRGQQVTLRCSPISGHKSVSWYQQVLGQGPQFIFQYYEKEERGRGNFPDRFSARQFPNYSSELNVNALLLGDSALYLCASSLAPFLGQAYEQYFGPGTRLTVT.

This rearrangement joins TRBV10-1 to TRBJ1-1; D ambiguous. V was clipped by 8 bases and J by 6 bases, with 10 bases between them. Per the germline V gene, CDR1 is WNHNN and CDR2 is SYGVQD (reference sequence). The CDR3 totals 11 residues. The CDR3 nucleotides are TGCGCCAGCGTCTCAAGTCCTGAAGCTTTCTTT. It yields the protein CASVSSPEAFF.

The chain joins TRBV13 to TRBJ1-6; no definite D call. The CDR3 loop spans 16 amino acids. Germline-derived CDR1 and CDR2 are PRHDT and FYEKMQ (reference sequence). The V end was cut by 2 bases, the J end by 0 bases, with 8 bases between. CDR3 sequence reads: CASSLSENSYNSPLHF. Written as DNA, the CDR3 is TGTGCCAGCAGCTTAAGCGAGAACTCCTATAATTCACCCCTCCACTTT.

V is TRBV14 and J is TRBJ2-3; TRBD2 might be the D (6 bases). The V gene lost 4 bases and the J gene lost 8 bases, with 16 bases spanning the gap. The CDR3 is made up of 14 amino acids. Germline loops: CDR1 SGHDN, CDR2 FVKESK. The CDR3 sequence: CASSPPARGSTQYF. In DNA, the CDR3 is TGTGCCAGCAGCCCGCCAGCACGGGGGAGTACGCAGTATTTT.

The rearrangement uses TRBV4-2 and TRBJ1-1; D not resolved. V was cut by 1 base and J by 0 bases, with 3 bases left in between. The CDR3 has 13 amino acids. The germline CDR1 and CDR2 sequences are LGHNA and YNFKEQ. CDR3 region: CASSQGVNTEAFF. The CDR3 nucleotides read TGTGCCAGCAGCCAAGGGGTGAACACTGAAGCTTTCTTT.

The chain uses TRBV6-5 and TRBJ1-2, with 8 bases fitting TRBD1. The CDR3 covers 13 residues. The germline V gene has CDR1 MNHEY and CDR2 SVGAGI. With V trimmed by 6 bases and J by 4 bases, 4 bases remained unmatched. CDR3 bases: TGTGCCAGCAGGACAGGGGTGTCCTATGGCTACACCTTC. It is translated as CASRTGVSYGYTF.

The chain carries TRBV29-1 and TRBJ2-7; D may match TRBD1 or TRBD2 (5 bases each). The V end was cut by 1 base, the J end by 4 bases, with 8 bases between. CDR3 length: 12 residues. Germline CDR1 and CDR2: SQVTM and ANQGSEA. This CDR3 is CSVEVGEYEQYF. The DNA of the CDR3 is TGCAGCGTTGAAGTAGGGGAGTACGAGCAGTACTTC.

This chain joins TRBV7-9 and TRBJ2-1; 10 bases line up with TRBD2. V was pared by 5 bases and J by 6 bases, with 7 bases of the junction left unmatched. The CDR3 has 15 amino acids. Germline CDR1 and CDR2: SEHNR and FQNEAQ (reference sequence). In nucleotides, the CDR3 is TGTGCCAGCAGCCCTAGCGGGGGTCCCCCCAATGAGCAGTTCTTC. Translated, it gives CASSPSGGPPNEQFF.

The chain combines TRBV6-5 with TRBJ1-1, with D uncertain. Germline V gene data show CDR1 as MNHEY and CDR2 as SVGAGI. The V end was cut by 2 bases, the J end by 0 bases, with 7 bases between. CDR3 length: 14 amino acids. This CDR3 is CASSYGTMNTEAFF. DNA for the CDR3: TGTGCCAGCAGTTACGGCACGATGAACACTGAAGCTTTCTTT.